This TCR beta chain was found in a study of blood T cell repertoires in COVID-19. Study information: Some COVID-19 samples were acute and others convalescent; all came from the United States, Italy and Spain.

Per the original data handling: Amplification with reference gene primers provided the estimates of nucleated cell counts. Profiled with immunoSEQ multiplex PCR; TCRdb holds only in-frame clones, not every one. Clone size and the V and J calls come from that table; the DNA yielded D and trimming. Of about 190,000 clones listed, roughly nine tenths are singletons. The V end lost 4 bases, the J end lost 2 bases, and 21 bases lay between the germline ends. The CDR3 length is 17 residues. The germline gives CDR1 SGHRS, CDR2 YFSETQ. The V gene is TRBV5-1, the J gene TRBJ1-2, with D tentatively TRBD1 (5 bases). This TCR derives from a man in his thirties or forties with acute or convalescent COVID-19. Sequenced sample: peripheral blood. The CDR3 nucleotides read TGCGCCAGCAGCAGATCGACAGACCCCGCAAACAACTATGGCTACACCTTC. Encoded protein: CASSRSTDPANNYGYTF.